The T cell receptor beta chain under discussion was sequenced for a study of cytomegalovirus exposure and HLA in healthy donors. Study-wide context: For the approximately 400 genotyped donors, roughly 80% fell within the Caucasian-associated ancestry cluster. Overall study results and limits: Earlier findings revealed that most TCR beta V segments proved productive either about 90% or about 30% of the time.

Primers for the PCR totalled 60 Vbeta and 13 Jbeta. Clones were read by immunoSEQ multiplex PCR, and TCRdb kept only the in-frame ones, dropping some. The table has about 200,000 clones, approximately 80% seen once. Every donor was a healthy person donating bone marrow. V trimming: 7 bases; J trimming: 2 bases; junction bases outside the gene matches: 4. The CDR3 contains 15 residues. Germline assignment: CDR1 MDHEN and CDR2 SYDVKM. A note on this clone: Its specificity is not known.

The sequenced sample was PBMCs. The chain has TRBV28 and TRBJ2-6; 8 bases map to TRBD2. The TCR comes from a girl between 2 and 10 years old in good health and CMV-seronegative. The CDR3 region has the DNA TGTGCCAGCAAGTCGGGAGGGACTGGGGCCAACGTCCTGACTTTC. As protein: CASKSGGTGANVLTF.